These 9 T cell receptor beta chains were all obtained from the same sample, sequenced in a study of OX40 agonist ivuxolimab in advanced cancers. Produced via immunoSEQ multiplex PCR; TCRdb's table is partial and in-frame only. Here the sample spans some 130,000 clones, more than 85% being singletons. This specimen was CD4+ or CD8+ T cells sorted from blood, taken in a trial of the OX40 agonist ivuxolimab. The receptors come from an adult with an advanced solid tumor such as melanoma, head and neck, liver or kidney cancer.

The chain is built from TRBV21-1 and TRBJ1-1; the D segment call TRBD1 is taken from the table without a DNA check. TRBV21-1 constitutes a pseudogene. This CDR3 comprises 16 residues. The CDR3 sequence is CASSKALTSGNTEAFF. The CDR3 DNA is TGTGCCAGCAGCAAAGCTCTTACGTCAGGGAACACTGAAGCTTTCTTT.

The chain uses TRBV4-3 and TRBJ1-2, with 10 positions matching TRBD1. This CDR3 is 19 amino acids long. J was trimmed by 1 base and V by 0 bases; bases with no gene match: 11. Per the germline V gene, CDR1 is LGHNA and CDR2 is YSLEER. In nucleotides, the CDR3 is TGCGCCAGCAGCCAAGATGCCTTTCCGGACAGGGGGATTAACTATGGCTACACCTTC. Protein: CASSQDAFPDRGINYGYTF.

The chain is built from TRBV10-3 and TRBJ1-5; D uncertain. CDR3 length: 14 amino acids. Germline V gene data show CDR1 as ENHRY and CDR2 as SYGVKD. The V gene lost 3 bases and the J gene lost 0 bases, with 6 bases spanning the gap. The CDR3 loop is CAISDDDSNQPQHF. CDR3 nucleotide sequence: TGTGCCATCAGTGATGACGATAGCAATCAGCCCCAGCATTTT.

For the CDR3, the DNA is TGTGCCAGTAGTACCTACCTGCAGCTGGGGACTGAAGCTTTCTTT. The encoded protein is CASSTYLQLGTEAFF. The chain couples TRBV19 to TRBJ1-1; no clear D. This CDR3 has 15 residues. CDR1 is LNHDA, CDR2 SQIVND, per germline (reference sequence). Trimming took off 4 bases at V and 5 bases at J, with 17 bases between the two ends.

The chain links TRBV19 to TRBJ1-1; 8 nucleotides align to TRBD1. From germline, CDR1 is LNHDA and CDR2 SQIVND (reference sequence). The CDR3 totals 15 residues. Trimming at V came to 4 bases and at J to 11 bases, leaving 15 bases not matched to a gene. CDR3 sequence (DNA): TGTGCCAGTAGTAGGACGGCAGGGGGCGATCTCTGGGCTTTCTTT. It specifies CASSRTAGGDLWAFF.

The chain couples TRBV6-4 to TRBJ1-2; D gene unclear. The CDR3 has 14 amino acids. Germline values: CDR1 MRHNA, CDR2 SNTAGT. V shed 4 bases and J shed 6 bases, with 15 bases lying between them. The CDR3 nucleotides are TGTGCCAGCAGTGGGCAGGTTAAGAGTGATGGCTACACCTTC. Translated: CASSGQVKSDGYTF.

The rearrangement joins TRBV23-1 to TRBJ1-2; D uncertain. TRBV23-1 qualifies as an ORF whose function is uncertain. The CDR3 is 17 residues long. Deletions cut 3 bases from V and 5 bases from J, with 22 bases between. The CDR3 region has the DNA TGCGCCAGCAGTCAGCGCGGACCGGTTCCTTTGGGGTATGGCTACACCTTC. Amino acid sequence: CASSQRGPVPLGYGYTF.

The chain uses TRBV7-3 and TRBJ2-1; 14 nucleotides match TRBD2. The CDR3 is 17 residues long. The junction had 7 bases not matched to a gene; V was cut back by 5 bases and J by 4 bases. Germline-derived CDR1 and CDR2 are SGHTA and FQGTGA. CDR3 in amino acids: CASSPGLAGAGYNEQFF. Written as DNA, the CDR3 is TGTGCCAGCAGCCCGGGACTAGCGGGAGCGGGATACAATGAGCAGTTCTTC.

This chain links TRBV5-4 with TRBJ2-1, with 7 positions matching TRBD2. The CDR3 is 16 residues long. J lost 10 bases, V lost 0 bases, and 13 bases had no gene match. Looked up from germline, CDR1 is SGHNT and CDR2 is YYREEE (reference sequence). CDR3 DNA sequence: TGTGCCAGCAGCTTGGCCGGACTAGAGGCAGTGCGGGAGCAGTTCTTC. It specifies CASSLAGLEAVREQFF. Complete variable domain (other parts from reference TRBV5-4 and TRBJ2-1): ETGVTQSPTHLIKTRGQQVTLRCSSQSGHNTVSWYQQALGQGPQFIFQYYREEENGRGNFPPRFSGLQFPNYSSELNVNALELDDSALYLCASSLAGLEAVREQFFGPGTRLTVL.